This is a list of T cell receptor beta chains from one sample in a study of blood T cells in healthy people across ages. A single record per CDR3 protein comes from TCRdb applying MiXCR to the 5' RACE reads. The sample holds about 930,000 distinct CDR3 sequences, roughly 29% seen once. These same data were also listed under a study on T cells of mothers and their children.

Sequenced sample: blood. These receptors originate from a woman aged 40 to 50 in good health. Each CDR3 is given with its conserved first and last residue. D genes are given only for firm matches. For some rows the clone size is stated as once, few or many, or as a class when expanded; others skip it.

D	J	V	size	DNA	CDR3
NA	TRBJ1-2	TRBV12-3/TRBV12-4	few	TGTGCCAGCAGTCCCCGGGAGGGCTACTATGGCTACACCTTC	CASSPREGYYGYTF
NA	TRBJ2-5	TRBV2	many	TGTGCCAGCAGTGAAAGTTGGGGCCAAGAGACCCAGTACTTC	CASSESWGQETQYF
TRBD2	TRBJ2-3	TRBV4-1	NA	TGCGCCAGCAGCCCCGCCGGGACTAGCGGGGCCACAGATACGCAGTATTTT	CASSPAGTSGATDTQYF
TRBD1	TRBJ2-7	TRBV5-1	many	TGCGCCAGCAACATGGACAGGGACGAGCAGTACTTC	CASNMDRDEQYF
NA	TRBJ2-6	TRBV20-1	many	TGCAGTGCTAGAGATCTTACCTCTGGGGCCAACGTCCTGACTTTC	CSARDLTSGANVLTF
NA	TRBJ1-1	TRBV28	NA	TGTGCCAGCAGTTTATCCCTAGGTTCCGGGACCACTGAAGCTTTCTTT	CASSLSLGSGTTEAFF
NA	TRBJ2-1	TRBV5-5	NA	TGTGCCAGCACCGAACTGGGGGATGAGCAGTTCTTC	CASTELGDEQFF
NA	TRBJ1-1	TRBV7-9	NA	TGTGCCAGCAGCGCCGCCCTGAACACTGAAGCTTTCTTT	CASSAALNTEAFF
TRBD2	TRBJ2-5	TRBV18	few	TGTGCCAGCTCACGGATTCGCGGGAGCCAAGAGACCCAGTACTTC	CASSRIRGSQETQYF
NA	TRBJ2-3	TRBV12-3/TRBV12-4	few	TGTGCCAGCAGGCTGAGGGATACGCAGTATTTT	CASRLRDTQYF
NA	TRBJ2-7	TRBV7-9	NA	TGTGCCAGCAGCTTCCCCGGTTTCTACAATGAGCAGTACTTC	CASSFPGFYNEQYF
NA	TRBJ1-2	TRBV6-5	many	TGTGCCAGCAGTTACTCGAGGGTCGAATCCTATGGCTACACCTTC	CASSYSRVESYGYTF
TRBD2	TRBJ2-1	TRBV2	NA	TGTGCCAGCCAGCGGGGGGGCATCTACAATGAGCAGTTCTTC	CASQRGGIYNEQFF
TRBD1	TRBJ2-7	TRBV6-5	NA	TGTGCCAGCAGTTATGATCCGCCGGGACAGGGTAGGGCCTACGAGCAGTACTTC	CASSYDPPGQGRAYEQYF
NA	TRBJ1-6	TRBV12-3/TRBV12-4	many	TGTGCCAGCAGTTTAGGAATAGGGGGTGAGATTAATTCACCCCTCCACTTT	CASSLGIGGEINSPLHF
TRBD2	TRBJ2-7	TRBV3-1	NA	TGTGCCAGCAGCCAAGACCGACTAGCGGGGGGGATGAATGAGCAGTACTTC	CASSQDRLAGGMNEQYF
NA	TRBJ1-1	TRBV2	few	TGTGCCAGCGGGGGAGGTGGGACTGAAGCTTTCTTT	CASGGGGTEAFF
NA	TRBJ2-4	TRBV19	few	TGTGCCAGTAGTATAGGCTCACCAGGGACCCCGCAGTACTTC	CASSIGSPGTPQYF
TRBD2	TRBJ2-7	TRBV6-2/TRBV6-3	once	TGTGCCAGCAGGCGAGCGGGAGGCCCCTCCTACGAGCAGTACTTC	CASRRAGGPSYEQYF
NA	TRBJ2-1	TRBV5-1	NA	TGCGCCAGCAGCTTAAGGTCGTTTTCGAGGGTCTACAATGAGCAGTTCTTC	CASSLRSFSRVYNEQFF
TRBD1	TRBJ1-1	TRBV11-2	few	TGTGCCAGCAGCTATGGGGACAGGAGCGACACTGAAGCTTTCTTT	CASSYGDRSDTEAFF
NA	TRBJ2-3	TRBV5-4	few	TGTGCCAGCAGACGAGGGGTTTATAGCACAGATACGCAGTATTTT	CASRRGVYSTDTQYF
NA	TRBJ1-2	TRBV27	NA	TGTGCCAGCAGTTTAAAGTGGGGCTATGGCTACACCTTC	CASSLKWGYGYTF
NA	TRBJ1-1	TRBV4-1	NA	TGCGCCAGCAGCCCTACCAGGGACATGAGCACTGAAGCTTTCTTT	CASSPTRDMSTEAFF
NA	TRBJ2-1	TRBV27	NA	TGTGCCAGCAGACGGACAGAGGTGGCCTACAATGAGCAGTTCTTC	CASRRTEVAYNEQFF
TRBD1	TRBJ2-7	TRBV7-2	NA	TGTGCCAGCTCACCAAACTCCGGACAGGGCTACGAGCAGTACTTC	CASSPNSGQGYEQYF
NA	TRBJ1-2	TRBV20-1	NA	TGCAGTGGCACGGGGTCCACAAACTATGGCTACACCTTC	CSGTGSTNYGYTF
TRBD2	TRBJ2-5	TRBV7-2	many	TGTGCCAGCAGCCCCGGGGGGGGGAGAGAGACCCAGTACTTC	CASSPGGGRETQYF
NA	TRBJ2-3	TRBV5-1	many	TGCGCCAGCAGCTACGGCACAGATACGCAGTATTTT	CASSYGTDTQYF
TRBD1	TRBJ2-5	TRBV2	few	TGTGCCAGAGGGGGACAGGGAGTAAGGGAGTCAGGGCAGTACTTC	CARGGQGVRESGQYF
NA	TRBJ1-5	TRBV28	few	TGTGCCAGCAGCCCAAATGTGAGAAACAATCAGCCCCAGCATTTT	CASSPNVRNNQPQHF
TRBD1	TRBJ1-6	TRBV27	few	TGTGCCAGCAGTTTTCGGGGGGAGACAGGGGATGGCCTTAATTCACCCCTCCACTTT	CASSFRGETGDGLNSPLHF
NA	TRBJ2-1	TRBV13	NA	TGTGCCAGCAGCCCGCTCAATGGGGATGAGCAGTTCTTC	CASSPLNGDEQFF
NA	TRBJ2-5	TRBV20-1	many	TGCAGTGCTAGGCAAGAAACCCCAGAGACCCAGTACTTC	CSARQETPETQYF
NA	TRBJ2-7	TRBV3-1	NA	TGTGCCAGCAGCCAATTAGGGCTGGGCTACGAGCAGTACTTC	CASSQLGLGYEQYF
TRBD1	TRBJ2-7	TRBV20-1	NA	TGCAGTGCTAGAGGCGACAGGGTCTCCTACGAGCAGTACTTC	CSARGDRVSYEQYF
TRBD2	TRBJ2-1	TRBV11-2	NA	TGTGCCAGCAGCCCGGGGAGGGGAGGTTGGGAGCAGTTCTTC	CASSPGRGGWEQFF
NA	TRBJ1-1	TRBV7-2	NA	TGTGCCAGCAGCTTAGGCAGTTCAGGTGAAGCTTTCTTT	CASSLGSSGEAFF
NA	TRBJ1-2	TRBV24-1	NA	TGTGCCACCAGTGATCCTTCTGGGTCCCGAGCTAACTATGGCTACACCTTC	CATSDPSGSRANYGYTF
NA	TRBJ1-2	TRBV18	few	TGTGCCAGCTCCCCGGACCCATCCTATGGCTACACCTTC	CASSPDPSYGYTF
NA	TRBJ2-1	TRBV2	once	TGTGCCAGCAGTGAATACTCGCTAGGGAATGAGCAGTTCTTC	CASSEYSLGNEQFF
TRBD1	TRBJ1-2	TRBV6-1	NA	TGTGCCAGCAGCGATTGGACAGGGGGAGGCGGCTACACCTTC	CASSDWTGGGGYTF
TRBD2	TRBJ2-7	TRBV4-3	many	TGCGCCAGCAGCCAAGAAGCGGGGCTCACCTACGAGCAGTACTTC	CASSQEAGLTYEQYF
TRBD2	TRBJ2-7	TRBV5-1	many	TGTGCCAGCAGCCCGACTAGCGGGGGGACCTACGAGCAGTACTTC	CASSPTSGGTYEQYF
TRBD2	TRBJ2-1	TRBV27	NA	TGTGCCAGCAGTTTATTTCCTAGCGGGGGGGCAAATGAGCAGTTCTTC	CASSLFPSGGANEQFF
TRBD1	TRBJ1-1	TRBV7-8	few	TGTGCCAGCAGCACGGGACAGGGAAGGGTGAATGAAGCTTTCTTT	CASSTGQGRVNEAFF
NA	TRBJ2-1	TRBV5-1	NA	TGCGCCAGCAGCTTGAGTTGGCGCGGGGCTAGCTCCTACAATGAGCAGTTCTTC	CASSLSWRGASSYNEQFF
NA	TRBJ1-1	TRBV7-2	NA	TGTGCCAGCAGCTTAGGGAGAACTGAAGCTTTCTTT	CASSLGRTEAFF
TRBD1	TRBJ2-3	TRBV27	NA	TGTGCCAGCAGTTTTGGACAGGGGGTTGATACGCAGTATTTT	CASSFGQGVDTQYF
TRBD1	TRBJ1-5	TRBV6-5	NA	TGTGCCAGCCGAGATGGGTCAGGGGGTAGCAATCAGCCCCAGCATTTT	CASRDGSGGSNQPQHF
TRBD1	TRBJ1-2	TRBV28	many	TGTGCCAGCACCCTTGGGGACAGATACTATGGCTACACCTTC	CASTLGDRYYGYTF
TRBD2	TRBJ2-5	TRBV7-9	many	TGTGCCAGCAGCTTCCAGACTAGCAGGGAGACCCAGTACTTC	CASSFQTSRETQYF
NA	TRBJ2-3	TRBV7-2	few	TGTGCCAGCAGCGCAGGATGGGCAGTTCTAAGAACAGATACGCAGTATTTT	CASSAGWAVLRTDTQYF
NA	TRBJ2-3	TRBV5-1	NA	TGCGCCAGCAGCGTCGGGGCAGCCACAGATACGCAGTATTTT	CASSVGAATDTQYF
TRBD1	TRBJ1-2	TRBV4-3	many	TGCGCCAGCAGCCAAACCGGACAGGGGAAGGGCTACACCTTC	CASSQTGQGKGYTF
NA	TRBJ2-1	TRBV7-3	NA	TGTGCCAGCAGCTTAAGCTTTTGGAGGGACAATGAGCAGTTCTTC	CASSLSFWRDNEQFF